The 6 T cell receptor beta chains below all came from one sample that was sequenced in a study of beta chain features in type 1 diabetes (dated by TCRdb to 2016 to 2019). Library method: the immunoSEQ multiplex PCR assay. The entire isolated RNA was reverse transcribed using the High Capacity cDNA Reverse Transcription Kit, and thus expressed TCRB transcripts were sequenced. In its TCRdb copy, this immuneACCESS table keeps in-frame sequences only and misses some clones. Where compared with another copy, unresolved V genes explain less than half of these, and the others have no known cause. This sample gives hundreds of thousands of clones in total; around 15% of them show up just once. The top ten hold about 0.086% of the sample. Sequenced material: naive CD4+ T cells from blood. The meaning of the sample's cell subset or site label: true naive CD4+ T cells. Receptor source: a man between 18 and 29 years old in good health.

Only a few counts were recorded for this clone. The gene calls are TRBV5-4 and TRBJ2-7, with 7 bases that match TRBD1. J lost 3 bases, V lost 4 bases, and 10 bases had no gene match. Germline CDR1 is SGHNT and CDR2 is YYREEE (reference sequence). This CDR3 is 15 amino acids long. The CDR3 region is CASSLVGTARYEQYF. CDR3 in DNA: TGTGCCAGCAGCCTGGTTGGGACAGCCCGCTACGAGCAGTACTTC.

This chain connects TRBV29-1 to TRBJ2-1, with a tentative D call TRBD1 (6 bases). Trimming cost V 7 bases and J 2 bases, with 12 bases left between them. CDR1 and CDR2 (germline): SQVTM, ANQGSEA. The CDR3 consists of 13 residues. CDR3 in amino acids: CSAGQTTYNEQFF. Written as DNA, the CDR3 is TGCAGCGCAGGACAGACTACCTACAATGAGCAGTTCTTC.

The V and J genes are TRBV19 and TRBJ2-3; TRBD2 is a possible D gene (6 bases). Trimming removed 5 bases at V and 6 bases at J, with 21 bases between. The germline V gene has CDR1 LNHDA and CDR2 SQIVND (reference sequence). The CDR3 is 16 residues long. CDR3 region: CASSVPSSELLDTQYF. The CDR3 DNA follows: TGTGCCAGTAGTGTCCCTTCTAGCGAGCTTCTCGATACGCAGTATTTT.

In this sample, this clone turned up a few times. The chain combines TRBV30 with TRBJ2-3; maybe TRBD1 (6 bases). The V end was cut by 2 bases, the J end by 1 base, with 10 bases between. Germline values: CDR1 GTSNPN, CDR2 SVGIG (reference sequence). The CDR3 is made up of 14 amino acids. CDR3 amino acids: CAWSKQGGTDTQYF. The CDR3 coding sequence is TGTGCCTGGAGTAAACAGGGTGGCACAGATACGCAGTATTTT.

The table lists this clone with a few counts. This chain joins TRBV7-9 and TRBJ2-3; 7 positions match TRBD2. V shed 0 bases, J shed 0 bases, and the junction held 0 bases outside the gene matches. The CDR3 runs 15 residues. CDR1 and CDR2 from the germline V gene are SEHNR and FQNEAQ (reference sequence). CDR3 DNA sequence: TGTGCCAGCAGCTTAGCTAGCGGGAGCACAGATACGCAGTATTTT. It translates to CASSLASGSTDTQYF.

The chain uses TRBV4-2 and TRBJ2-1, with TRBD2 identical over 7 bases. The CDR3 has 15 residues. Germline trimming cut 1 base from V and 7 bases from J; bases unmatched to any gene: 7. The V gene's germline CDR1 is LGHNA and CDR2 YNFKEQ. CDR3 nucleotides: TGTGCCAGCAGCCAAGCTGCCTTTAGCGGGAATGAGCAGTTCTTC. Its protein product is CASSQAAFSGNEQFF.